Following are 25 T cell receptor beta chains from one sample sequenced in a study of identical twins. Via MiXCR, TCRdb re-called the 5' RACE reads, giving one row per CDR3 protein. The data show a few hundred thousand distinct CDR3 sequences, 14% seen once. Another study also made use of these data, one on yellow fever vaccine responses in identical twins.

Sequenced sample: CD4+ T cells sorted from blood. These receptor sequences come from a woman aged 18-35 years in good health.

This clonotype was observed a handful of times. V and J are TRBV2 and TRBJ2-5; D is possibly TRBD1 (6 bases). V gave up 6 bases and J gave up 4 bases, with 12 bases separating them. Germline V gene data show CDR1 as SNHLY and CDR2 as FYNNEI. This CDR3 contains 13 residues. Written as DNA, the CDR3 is TGTGCCAGCAGCTCGAAACAGGGAGAGACCCAGTACTTC. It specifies CASSSKQGETQYF.

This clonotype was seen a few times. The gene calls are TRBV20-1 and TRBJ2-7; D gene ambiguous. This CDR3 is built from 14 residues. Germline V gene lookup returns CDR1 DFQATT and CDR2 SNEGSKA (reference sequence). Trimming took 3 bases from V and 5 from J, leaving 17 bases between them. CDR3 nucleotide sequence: TGCAGTGCTAGGGACGCCGAATCGAGCGACGAGCAGTACTTC. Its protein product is CSARDAESSDEQYF.

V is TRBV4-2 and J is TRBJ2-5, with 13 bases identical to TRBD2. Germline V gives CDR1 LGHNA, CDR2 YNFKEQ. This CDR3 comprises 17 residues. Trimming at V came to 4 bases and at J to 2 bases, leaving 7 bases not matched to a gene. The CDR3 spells CASSLSSTSGGQETQYF. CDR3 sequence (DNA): TGTGCCAGCAGCCTGTCCTCGACTAGCGGGGGGCAAGAGACCCAGTACTTC.

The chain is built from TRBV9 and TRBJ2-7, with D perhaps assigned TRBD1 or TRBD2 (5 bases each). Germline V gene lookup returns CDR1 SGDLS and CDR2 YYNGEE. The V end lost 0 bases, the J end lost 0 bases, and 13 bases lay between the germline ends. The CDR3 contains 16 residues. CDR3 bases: TGTGCCAGCAGCGTAGGAGGGGAGATCAGCTCCTACGAGCAGTACTTC. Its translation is CASSVGGEISSYEQYF.

The CDR3 DNA is TGTGCCAGTAGTATAGATATGGCAGGGCTAGGTGAGCAGTTCTTC. Translated: CASSIDMAGLGEQFF. The chain couples TRBV19 to TRBJ2-1, with a weak D call TRBD1 (5 bases). Trimming removed 0 bases at V and 9 bases at J, with 15 bases between. This CDR3 spans 15 amino acids. CDR1 and CDR2 (germline): LNHDA, SQIVND (reference sequence).

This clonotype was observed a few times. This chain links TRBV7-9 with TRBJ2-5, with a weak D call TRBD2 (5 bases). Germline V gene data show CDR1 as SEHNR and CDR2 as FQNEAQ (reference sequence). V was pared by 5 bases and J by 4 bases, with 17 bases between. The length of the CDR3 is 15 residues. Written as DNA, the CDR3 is TGTGCCAGCAGCCCTACGGGGAGAGGACGAGAGACCCAGTACTTC. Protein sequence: CASSPTGRGRETQYF.

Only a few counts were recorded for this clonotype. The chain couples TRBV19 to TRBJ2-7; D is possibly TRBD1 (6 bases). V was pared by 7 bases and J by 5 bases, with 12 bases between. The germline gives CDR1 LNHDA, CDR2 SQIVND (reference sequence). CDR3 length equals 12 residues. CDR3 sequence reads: CASIHRAHEQYF. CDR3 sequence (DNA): TGTGCCAGTATACACAGGGCCCACGAGCAGTACTTC.

In nucleotides, the CDR3 is TGTGCCAGCAGCTTGATCAGGAGGGAGCAGTTCTTC. As protein: CASSLIRREQFF. The chain combines TRBV5-6 with TRBJ2-1; tentative D call: TRBD2 (5 bases). The CDR3 totals 12 residues. The germline V gene encodes CDR1 SGHDT and CDR2 YYEEEE. V was clipped by 1 base and J by 10 bases, with 9 bases between them.

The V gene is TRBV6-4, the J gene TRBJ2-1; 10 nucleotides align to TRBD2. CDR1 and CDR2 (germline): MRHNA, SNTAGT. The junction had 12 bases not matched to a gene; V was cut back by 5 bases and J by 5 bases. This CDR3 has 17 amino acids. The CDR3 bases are TGTGCCAGCAGTCCGGGCGGACTAGCGGTGTCGGACAATGAGCAGTTCTTC. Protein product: CASSPGGLAVSDNEQFF.

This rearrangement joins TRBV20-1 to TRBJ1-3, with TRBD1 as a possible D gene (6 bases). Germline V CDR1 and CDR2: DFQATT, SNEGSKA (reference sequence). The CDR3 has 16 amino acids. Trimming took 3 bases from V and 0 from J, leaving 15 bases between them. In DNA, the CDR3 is TGCAGTGCTAGGGGACAATACCGGAACTCTGGAAACACCATATATTTT. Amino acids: CSARGQYRNSGNTIYF.

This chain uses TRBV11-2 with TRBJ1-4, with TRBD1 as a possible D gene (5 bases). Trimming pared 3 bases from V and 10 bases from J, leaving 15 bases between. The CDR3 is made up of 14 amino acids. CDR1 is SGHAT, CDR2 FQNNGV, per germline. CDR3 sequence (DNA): TGTGCCAGCAGCTTGGGGGGTAGGATGGCAAAACTGTTTTTT. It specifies CASSLGGRMAKLFF.

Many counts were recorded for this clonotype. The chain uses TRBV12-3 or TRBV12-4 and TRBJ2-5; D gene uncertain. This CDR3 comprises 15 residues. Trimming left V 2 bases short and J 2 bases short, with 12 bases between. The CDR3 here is CASSLTGRGQETQYF. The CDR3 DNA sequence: TGTGCCAGCAGTTTAACCGGAAGAGGTCAAGAGACCCAGTACTTC.

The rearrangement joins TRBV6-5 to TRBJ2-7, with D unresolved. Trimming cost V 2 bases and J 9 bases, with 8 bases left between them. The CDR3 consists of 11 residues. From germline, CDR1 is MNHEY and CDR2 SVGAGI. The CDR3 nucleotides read TGTGCCAGCAGTTACGGGATGGGGCAGTACTTC. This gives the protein CASSYGMGQYF.

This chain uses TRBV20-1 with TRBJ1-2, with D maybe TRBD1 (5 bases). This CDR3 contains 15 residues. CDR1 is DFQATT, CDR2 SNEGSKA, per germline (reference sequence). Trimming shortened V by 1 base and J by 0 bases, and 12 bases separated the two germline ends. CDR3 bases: TGCAGTGCTAGAGCGGCAGGGAGATCTAACTATGGCTACACCTTC. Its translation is CSARAAGRSNYGYTF.

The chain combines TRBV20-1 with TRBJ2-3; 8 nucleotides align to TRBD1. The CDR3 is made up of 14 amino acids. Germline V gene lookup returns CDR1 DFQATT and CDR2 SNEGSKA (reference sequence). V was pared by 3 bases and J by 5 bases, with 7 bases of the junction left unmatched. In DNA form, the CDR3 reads TGCAGTGCTAGGGCGACAGGGGAAAGAGATACGCAGTATTTT. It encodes CSARATGERDTQYF.

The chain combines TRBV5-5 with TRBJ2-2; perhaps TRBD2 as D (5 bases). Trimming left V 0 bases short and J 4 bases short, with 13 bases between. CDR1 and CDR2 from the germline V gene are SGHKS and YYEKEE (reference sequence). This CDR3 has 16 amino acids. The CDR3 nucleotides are TGTGCCAGCAGCTTGGCTGTGGGAGTCGGCACCGGGGAGCTGTTTTTT. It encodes CASSLAVGVGTGELFF.

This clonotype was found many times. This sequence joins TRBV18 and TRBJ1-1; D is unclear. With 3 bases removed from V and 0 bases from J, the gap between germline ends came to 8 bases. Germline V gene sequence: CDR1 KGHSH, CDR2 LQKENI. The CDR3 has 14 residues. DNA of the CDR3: TGTGCCAGCTCACCGGAGTCCTTGAACACTGAAGCTTTCTTT. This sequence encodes CASSPESLNTEAFF.

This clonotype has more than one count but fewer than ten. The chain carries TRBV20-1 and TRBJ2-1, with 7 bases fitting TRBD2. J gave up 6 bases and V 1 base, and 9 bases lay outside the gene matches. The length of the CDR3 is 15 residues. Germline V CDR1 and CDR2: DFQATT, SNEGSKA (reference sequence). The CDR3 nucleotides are TGCAGTGCTAGAGTAGGGGCGGGAGCCGTCAATGAGCAGTTCTTC. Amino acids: CSARVGAGAVNEQFF.

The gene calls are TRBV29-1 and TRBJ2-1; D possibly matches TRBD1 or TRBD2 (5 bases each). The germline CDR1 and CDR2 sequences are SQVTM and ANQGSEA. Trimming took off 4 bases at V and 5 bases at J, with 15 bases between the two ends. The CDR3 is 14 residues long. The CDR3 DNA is TGCAGCGTTGTATTGGGGACCGTTAACAATGAGCAGTTCTTC. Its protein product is CSVVLGTVNNEQFF.

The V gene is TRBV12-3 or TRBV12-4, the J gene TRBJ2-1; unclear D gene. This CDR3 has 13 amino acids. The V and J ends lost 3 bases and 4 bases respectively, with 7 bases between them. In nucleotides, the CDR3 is TGTGCCAGCAGTTTCTCCAAATACAATGAGCAGTTCTTC. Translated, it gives CASSFSKYNEQFF.

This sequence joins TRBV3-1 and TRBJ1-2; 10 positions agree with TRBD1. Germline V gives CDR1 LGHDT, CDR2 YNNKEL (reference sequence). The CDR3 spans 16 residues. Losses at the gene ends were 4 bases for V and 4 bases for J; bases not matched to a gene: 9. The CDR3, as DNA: TGTGCCAGCAGCCTACGACAGGGGGCTTGGGGCTATGGCTACACCTTC. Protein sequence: CASSLRQGAWGYGYTF.

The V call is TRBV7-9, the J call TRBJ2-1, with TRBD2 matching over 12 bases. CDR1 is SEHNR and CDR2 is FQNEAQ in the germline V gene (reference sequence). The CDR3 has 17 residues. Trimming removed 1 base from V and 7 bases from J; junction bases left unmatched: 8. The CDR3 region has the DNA TGTGCCAGCAGCTTAGGGTTCGGACTAGCGGGATTGAATGAGCAGTTCTTC. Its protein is CASSLGFGLAGLNEQFF.

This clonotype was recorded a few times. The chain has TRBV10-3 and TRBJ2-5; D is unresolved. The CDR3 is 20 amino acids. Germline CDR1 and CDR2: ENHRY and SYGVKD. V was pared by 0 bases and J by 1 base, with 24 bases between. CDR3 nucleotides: TGTGCCATCAGTGAGTCATCCGTTTTAACACCCGCCCGACCCCAAGAGACCCAGTACTTC. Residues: CAISESSVLTPARPQETQYF.

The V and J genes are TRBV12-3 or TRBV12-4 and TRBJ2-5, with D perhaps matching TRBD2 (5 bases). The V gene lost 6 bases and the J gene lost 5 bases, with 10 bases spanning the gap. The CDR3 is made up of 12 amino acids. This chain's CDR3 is CASRDRGETQYF. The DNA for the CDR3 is TGTGCCAGCAGGGACCGAGGGGAGACCCAGTACTTC.

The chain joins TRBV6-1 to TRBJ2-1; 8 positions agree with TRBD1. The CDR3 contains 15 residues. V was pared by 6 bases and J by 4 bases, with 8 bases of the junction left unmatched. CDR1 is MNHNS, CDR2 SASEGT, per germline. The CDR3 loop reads CASSPGQGQYNEQFF. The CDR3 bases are TGTGCCAGCAGCCCTGGACAGGGTCAGTACAATGAGCAGTTCTTC.